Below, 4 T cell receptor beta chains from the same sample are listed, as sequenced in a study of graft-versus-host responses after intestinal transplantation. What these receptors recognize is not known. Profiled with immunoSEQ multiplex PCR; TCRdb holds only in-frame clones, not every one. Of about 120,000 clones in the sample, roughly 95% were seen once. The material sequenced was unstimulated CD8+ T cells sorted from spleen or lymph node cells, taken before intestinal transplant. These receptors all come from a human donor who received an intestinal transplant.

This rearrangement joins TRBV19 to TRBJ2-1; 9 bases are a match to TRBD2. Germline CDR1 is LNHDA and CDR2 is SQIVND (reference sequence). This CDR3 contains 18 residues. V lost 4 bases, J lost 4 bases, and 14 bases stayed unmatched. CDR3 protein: CASSTRLAAPSTYNEQFF. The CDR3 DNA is TGTGCCAGTAGTACCCGACTAGCGGCCCCTTCAACATACAATGAGCAGTTCTTC.

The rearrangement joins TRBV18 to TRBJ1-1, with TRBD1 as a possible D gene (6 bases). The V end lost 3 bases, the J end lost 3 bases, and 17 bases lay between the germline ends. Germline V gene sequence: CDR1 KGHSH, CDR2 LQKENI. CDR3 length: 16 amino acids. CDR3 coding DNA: TGTGCCAGCTCACCGGACAGAACCCAGGCTTACACTGAAGCTTTCTTT. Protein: CASSPDRTQAYTEAFF. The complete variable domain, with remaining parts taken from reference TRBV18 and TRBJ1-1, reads NAGVMQNPRHLVRRRGQEARLRCSPMKGHSHVYWYRQLPEEGLKFMVYLQKENIIDESGMPKERFSAEFPKEGPSILRIQQVVRGDSAAYFCASSPDRTQAYTEAFFGQGTRLTVV.

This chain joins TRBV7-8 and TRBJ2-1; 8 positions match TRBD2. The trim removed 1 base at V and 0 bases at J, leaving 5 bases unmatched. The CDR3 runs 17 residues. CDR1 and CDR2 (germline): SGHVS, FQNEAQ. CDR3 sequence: CASSLVFGLASYNEQFF. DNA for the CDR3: TGTGCCAGCAGCTTAGTCTTTGGACTAGCCTCCTACAATGAGCAGTTCTTC.

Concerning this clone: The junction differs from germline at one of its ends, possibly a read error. CDR3 region: CASSLAASSGNNEQFF. CDR3 coding DNA: TGTGCTAGCAGCTTAGCGGCGTCTAGCGGTAACAATGAGCAGTTCTTC. J is TRBJ2-1 and V is TRBV7-7; 7 bases are a match to TRBD2. The germline gives CDR1 SSHAT, CDR2 FNYEAQ (reference sequence). The CDR3 runs to 16 residues.